These 21 T cell receptor beta chains originate from one sample sequenced in a study of blood T cell repertoires in COVID-19. Produced via immunoSEQ multiplex PCR; TCRdb's table is partial and in-frame only. The sample yields around 220,000 clones, more than 60% seen once. The sequencing input was peripheral blood. Receptors were obtained from a woman in her thirties or forties with active or convalescent COVID-19.

The table lists this clone with a count of one. The rearrangement links TRBV28 to TRBJ1-2, with D perhaps matching TRBD1 (6 bases). Germline values: CDR1 MDHEN, CDR2 SYDVKM. The V end was cut by 8 bases, the J end by 7 bases, with 14 bases between. The CDR3 consists of 12 residues. The CDR3 DNA reads TGTGCCAGCGCTCTCAGGGGAATTGGCTACACCTTC. Protein: CASALRGIGYTF.

The chain has TRBV2 and TRBJ1-4; 8 bases align to TRBD1. CDR1 SNHLY and CDR2 FYNNEI come from the germline V gene. The trim removed 6 bases at V and 8 bases at J, leaving 8 bases unmatched. This CDR3 has 14 residues. The chain's CDR3 is CASSDPGQDEKLFF. In DNA form, the CDR3 reads TGTGCCAGCAGCGACCCGGGACAGGACGAAAAACTGTTTTTT.

The genes are TRBV10-2 and TRBJ1-6; 9 nucleotides match TRBD1. The CDR3 consists of 15 residues. J was trimmed by 9 bases and V by 6 bases; bases with no gene match: 9. The germline V gene encodes CDR1 WSHSY and CDR2 SAAADI. The CDR3 DNA is TGCGCCAGCAGCGTCGGACAGGGGATGGCTTCACCCCTCCACTTT. Its translation: CASSVGQGMASPLHF.

The V and J genes are TRBV5-1 and TRBJ1-2; possibly TRBD1 for D (5 bases). CDR3 length: 13 amino acids. Germline V lookup: CDR1 SGHRS, CDR2 YFSETQ. With 0 bases removed from V and 6 bases from J, the gap between germline ends came to 9 bases. CDR3 sequence reads: CASSLEGRHGYTF. The DNA for the CDR3 is TGCGCCAGCAGCTTGGAGGGGCGGCATGGCTACACCTTC. The full variable domain, rest sourced from reference TRBV5-1 and TRBJ1-2, is KAGVTQTPRYLIKTRGQQVTLSCSPISGHRSVSWYQQTPGQGLQFLFEYFSETQRNKGNFPGRFSGRQFSNSRSEMNVSTLELGDSALYLCASSLEGRHGYTFGSGTRLTVV.

This sequence joins TRBV20-1 and TRBJ2-3; D might be TRBD1 (5 bases). V gave up 3 bases and J gave up 6 bases, with 13 bases separating them. The CDR3 has 13 residues. CDR1 and CDR2 (germline): DFQATT, SNEGSKA (reference sequence). CDR3 sequence: CSASLGSGDTQYF. The CDR3 nucleotides are TGCAGTGCTAGTCTAGGGTCAGGGGATACGCAGTATTTT.

V is TRBV7-2 and J is TRBJ2-2; tentatively, D is TRBD2 (6 bases). This CDR3 comprises 12 residues. The ends were cut back, 11 bases at V and 7 bases at J, with 14 bases in the middle. Per the germline V gene, CDR1 is SGHTA and CDR2 is FQGNSA. DNA of the CDR3: TGTGCCTGCACGGGGGTGGACGGGGAGCTGTTTTTT. The encoded protein is CACTGVDGELFF.

In this sample, this clone turned up a few times. The J gene is TRBJ1-6, the V gene TRBV5-1; 7 bases map to TRBD1. The V gene's germline CDR1 is SGHRS and CDR2 YFSETQ. This CDR3 has 14 residues. After removal of 2 bases from V and 7 bases from J, the junction contained 3 bases not matched to a gene. The CDR3 protein is CASSLQGTNSPLHF. The CDR3 bases are TGCGCCAGCAGCTTACAGGGGACCAATTCACCCCTCCACTTT.

V usage is TRBV19 and J usage is TRBJ1-6; D is possibly TRBD1 (6 bases). The ends were cut back, 10 bases at V and 6 bases at J, with 16 bases in the middle. Germline CDR1 is LNHDA and CDR2 is SQIVND (reference sequence). The CDR3 extends over 14 amino acids. The CDR3 DNA sequence: TGTGCCACCACACAGGGTGGTGGTAATTCACCCCTCCACTTT. Amino acid sequence: CATTQGGGNSPLHF.

V and J are TRBV14 and TRBJ1-1; no reliable D call. Per germline, CDR1 SGHDN and CDR2 FVKESK. The CDR3 is 14 residues long. V shed 6 bases and J shed 11 bases, with 22 bases lying between them. The CDR3 reads CASSQIGAALTAFF. DNA of the CDR3: TGTGCCAGCAGTCAAATTGGCGCGGCCCTAACGGCTTTCTTT. The variable domain in full, completed from reference TRBV14 and TRBJ1-1, reads EAGVTQFPSHSVIEKGQTVTLRCDPISGHDNLYWYRRVMGKEIKFLLHFVKESKQDESGMPNNRFLAERTGGTYSTLKVQPAELEDSGVYFCASSQIGAALTAFFGQGTRLTVV.

The genes are TRBV19 and TRBJ1-2, with a weak D call TRBD1 (6 bases). CDR1 and CDR2 (germline): LNHDA, SQIVND (reference sequence). The CDR3 spans 11 residues. The CDR3 protein is CASGGPRGYTF. DNA for the CDR3: TGTGCGTCGGGGGGCCCTCGCGGCTACACCTTC.

V usage is TRBV28 and J usage is TRBJ2-2; D possibly corresponds to TRBD1 (5 bases). V dropped 6 bases and J dropped 7 bases, with 18 bases sitting between them. Germline-derived CDR1 and CDR2 are MDHEN and SYDVKM. The length of the CDR3 is 15 residues. CDR3 in amino acids: CASSLDQGYIGELFF. CDR3 nucleotides: TGTGCCAGCAGCCTGGACCAGGGATATATCGGGGAGCTGTTTTTT.

The chain couples TRBV19 to TRBJ2-3; 9 positions match TRBD2. This CDR3 is 13 amino acids long. From germline, CDR1 is LNHDA and CDR2 SQIVND (reference sequence). J was trimmed by 12 bases and V by 5 bases; bases with no gene match: 9. CDR3 DNA sequence: TGTGCCAGTAGTGGGCTAGCGGGGTCGCTTCAGTATTTT. It encodes CASSGLAGSLQYF.

The chain carries TRBV7-3 and TRBJ2-6, with 8 positions matching TRBD2. The V segment lost 1 base and the J segment 6 bases; nucleotides outside the gene matches: 2. The germline CDR1 and CDR2 sequences are SGHTA and FQGTGA. The CDR3 spans 15 residues. Written as DNA, the CDR3 is TGTGCCAGCAGCTTAATCGGGGGGGCGGCCAACGTCCTGACTTTC. Residues: CASSLIGGAANVLTF.

CDR3 amino acids: CASGSGQSQETQYF. DNA of the CDR3: TGTGCTAGTGGTTCCGGACAGTCCCAAGAGACCCAGTACTTC. The genes are TRBV12-5 and TRBJ2-5, with a weak D call TRBD1 (6 bases). Looked up from germline, CDR1 is LGHNT and CDR2 is FRNRAP. There are 14 residues in the CDR3. The V and J ends lost 4 bases and 1 base respectively, with 10 bases between them.

The V and J genes are TRBV7-9 and TRBJ1-1; 8 positions match TRBD1. V dropped 5 bases and J dropped 4; count of bases not matched to a gene: 12. Germline V gene lookup returns CDR1 SEHNR and CDR2 FQNEAQ (reference sequence). The CDR3 totals 16 residues. The CDR3 DNA sequence: TGTGCCAGCAGCCCCCGACAGGGGAGGGTGGGCACTGAAGCTTTCTTT. This translates into CASSPRQGRVGTEAFF.

The J gene is TRBJ1-3, the V gene TRBV9, with D perhaps TRBD1 (5 bases). The CDR3 runs 15 residues. Trimming shortened V by 7 bases and J by 0 bases, and 14 bases separated the two germline ends. CDR1 is SGDLS and CDR2 is YYNGEE in the germline V gene. CDR3: CASAPWGRSGNTIYF. The CDR3 coding sequence is TGTGCCAGCGCACCTTGGGGCCGCTCTGGAAACACCATATATTTT.

V is TRBV5-5 and J is TRBJ2-1, with D perhaps matching TRBD1 (5 bases). The germline V gene has CDR1 SGHKS and CDR2 YYEKEE (reference sequence). Trimming stripped 1 base from V and 1 base from J, with 9 bases between. CDR3 length equals 15 residues. The CDR3: CASSLQGFSYNEQFF. The DNA of the CDR3 is TGTGCCAGCAGCTTGCAGGGCTTTTCCTACAATGAGCAGTTCTTC.

This CDR3 reads CASSQDWSSGGPRGPDTQYF. Written as DNA, the CDR3 is TGTGCCAGCAGCCAAGATTGGAGTAGCGGGGGGCCCCGGGGCCCAGATACGCAGTATTTT. The chain carries TRBV3-1 (or the pseudogene TRBV3-2) and TRBJ2-3; 10 bases are a match to TRBD2. With 0 bases clipped from V and 4 bases from J, the junction kept 16 bases outside the gene matches. The CDR3 sequence is 20 residues long. The germline V gene has CDR1 LGHDT and CDR2 YNNKEL (reference sequence).

This rearrangement joins TRBV6-1 to TRBJ1-2; perhaps TRBD1 as D (5 bases). The length of the CDR3 is 13 residues. CDR1 and CDR2 (germline): MNHNS, SASEGT. Trimming left V 1 base short and J 8 bases short, with 11 bases between. The CDR3 sequence is CASSEVQGRGYTF. CDR3 in DNA: TGTGCCAGCAGTGAAGTTCAGGGCCGGGGCTACACCTTC.

The rearrangement uses TRBV7-9 and TRBJ1-2, with a tentative D call TRBD1 (6 bases). Germline CDR1 and CDR2: SEHNR and FQNEAQ (reference sequence). The CDR3 has 16 amino acids. Trimming removed 2 bases at V and 2 bases at J, with 15 bases between. CDR3 residues: CASSLHLSQGNYGYTF. The DNA of the CDR3 is TGTGCCAGCAGCTTACACCTAAGCCAGGGGAACTATGGCTACACCTTC.

This chain uses TRBV7-9 with TRBJ1-2; 7 bases are shared with TRBD1. J gave up 7 bases and V 5 bases, and 19 bases lay outside the gene matches. Germline CDR1 and CDR2: SEHNR and FQNEAQ (reference sequence). The CDR3 consists of 17 residues. In nucleotides, the CDR3 is TGTGCCAGCAGCATGAATTCCTGGGCAGGGGGTGCCCGTGGCTACACCTTC. This encodes CASSMNSWAGGARGYTF.